These 24 T cell receptor beta chains originate from one sample sequenced in a study of read filtering for tumor transcriptome and immune sequencing. The library was built from approximately 400 ng RNA with molecular barcoded adaptors for alpha/delta and beta/gamma chains. TCRdb ran MiXCR on the reads and lists one entry per CDR3 protein. Of some 120,000 distinct CDR3 sequences listed, 10% to 15% were seen once; the top ten hold 11%. The sequenced sample was a population of CD138-negative cells sorted from bone marrow. Source of these receptors: a donor over 35 with multiple myeloma.

This clonotype was found many times. The chain couples TRBV6-5 to TRBJ1-1; D remains unclear. Trimming shortened V by 8 bases and J by 2 bases, and 12 bases separated the two germline ends. There are 13 residues in the CDR3. Germline V lookup: CDR1 MNHEY, CDR2 SVGAGI. Here the CDR3 DNA reads TGTGCCAGCGGAAGCCTCACAAACACTGAAGCTTTCTTT. Translating it yields CASGSLTNTEAFF.

To note about this clonotype: This may be a read error, as it is one base from a much larger clone. The gene calls are TRBV3-1 and TRBJ2-3; 7 positions match TRBD1. V was pared by 0 bases and J by 9 bases, with 6 bases of the junction left unmatched. This CDR3 contains 14 residues. CDR1 is LGHDT, CDR2 YNNKEL, per germline (reference sequence). This chain's CDR3 is CASSQEEQGKTQYF. Here the CDR3 DNA reads TGTGCCAGCAGCCAAGAGGAACAGGGGAAAACGCAGTATTTT.

This clonotype occurred many times. The V call is TRBV10-3, the J call TRBJ2-1; 13 bases fit TRBD2. V trimming: 10 bases; J trimming: 0 bases; junction bases outside the gene matches: 12. CDR3 length: 18 amino acids. Germline values: CDR1 ENHRY, CDR2 SYGVKD. The CDR3 sequence is CATTGTSGELSSYNEQFF. The DNA for the CDR3 is TGTGCCACCACCGGGACTAGCGGGGAATTGAGCTCCTACAATGAGCAGTTCTTC.

The rearrangement links TRBV6-5 to TRBJ2-1; 10 bases align to TRBD2. Germline V gene sequence: CDR1 MNHEY, CDR2 SVGAGI. The CDR3 contains 14 residues. With V trimmed by 6 bases and J by 12 bases, 11 bases remained unmatched. CDR3 sequence: CASSRASGSLLQFF. CDR3 in DNA: TGTGCCAGCAGCCGCGCTAGCGGGAGTTTACTGCAGTTCTTC.

This clonotype has a count of ten or more. The CDR3 sequence: CASRPGQVNQPQHF. CDR3 coding DNA: TGTGCCAGCAGACCAGGACAGGTCAATCAGCCCCAGCATTTT. This chain connects TRBV6-2 or TRBV6-3 to TRBJ1-5; TRBD1 aligns across 7 bases. The CDR3 runs 14 residues. Germline lookup yields CDR1 MNHEY and CDR2 SVGEGT. The V gene end was trimmed by 6 bases and the J gene end by 3 bases; junction bases not matched to a gene: 5.

This clonotype was detected a few times. A much larger clone lies one base from this, so it may be a read error. The rearrangement joins TRBV19 to TRBJ2-2; a weak D match, TRBD2 (7 bases). Trimming shortened V by 8 bases and J by 0 bases, and 10 bases separated the two germline ends. The CDR3 sequence is 14 residues long. CDR1 and CDR2 from the germline V gene are LNHDA and SQIVND (reference sequence). The CDR3 sequence: CASGRDTNTGELFF. The CDR3 DNA sequence: TGTGCCAGTGGGAGGGACACGAACACCGGGGAGCTGTTTTTT. The full variable domain, its missing parts supplied by reference TRBV19 and TRBJ2-2, is DGGITQSPKYLFRKEGQNVTLSCEQNLNHDAMYWYRQDPGQGLRLIYYSQIVNDFQKGDIAEGYSVSREKKESFPLTVTSAQKNPTAFYLCASGRDTNTGELFFGEGSRLTVL.

This clonotype was seen many times. The V call is TRBV7-2, the J call TRBJ1-5; 12 bases are a match to TRBD1. J was trimmed by 2 bases and V by 5 bases; bases with no gene match: 10. The CDR3 runs 18 residues. Germline CDR1 is SGHTA and CDR2 is FQGNSA. The CDR3 coding sequence is TGTGCCAGCAGCACGGGACAGGGGGCGACTAGGGGCAATCAGCCCCAGCATTTT. Translation: CASSTGQGATRGNQPQHF. Full variable domain (outside the CDR3, taken from reference TRBV7-2 and TRBJ1-5): GAGVSQSPSNKVTEKGKDVELRCDPISGHTALYWYRQSLGQGLEFLIYFQGNSAPDKSGLPSDRFSAERTGGSVSTLTIQRTQQEDSAVYLCASSTGQGATRGNQPQHFGDGTRLSIL.

This chain uses TRBV28 with TRBJ2-5; D is tentatively TRBD1 or TRBD2 (5 bases each). V was trimmed by 5 bases and J by 3 bases, leaving 19 bases between them. Germline V gives CDR1 MDHEN, CDR2 SYDVKM. There are 16 residues in the CDR3. Here the CDR3 reads CASSPPVTRGEETQYF. CDR3 coding DNA: TGTGCCAGCAGTCCCCCGGTCACCCGAGGGGAAGAGACCCAGTACTTC.

About this clonotype: This sequence may be a read error, since a much larger clone differs from it by one base. This chain uses TRBV28 with TRBJ2-2; D may correspond to TRBD1 or TRBD2 (5 bases each). In germline, CDR1 is MDHEN, CDR2 SYDVKM. The CDR3 is 14 residues long. CDR3 coding DNA: TGTGCCAGCAGTTTGCCACAGGTTAACGGGGAGCTGTCTTTT. The encoded protein is CASSLPQVNGELSF.

This clonotype showed up many times. The chain uses TRBV7-9 and TRBJ2-7; D possibly matches TRBD1 or TRBD2 (5 bases each). The V and J ends lost 0 bases and 7 bases respectively, with 19 bases between them. From germline, CDR1 is SEHNR and CDR2 FQNEAQ (reference sequence). The CDR3 is 16 amino acids. The CDR3 reads CASSLAAGTGPWEQYF. The CDR3 DNA reads TGTGCCAGCAGCTTAGCGGCCGGGACGGGCCCCTGGGAGCAGTACTTC.

In its sample, this clonotype was seen a few times. This chain joins TRBV3-1 and TRBJ1-1, with D perhaps TRBD1 (5 bases). Germline-derived CDR1 and CDR2 are LGHDT and YNNKEL (reference sequence). This CDR3 spans 13 amino acids. V was cut by 4 bases and J by 7 bases, with 13 bases left in between. In nucleotides, the CDR3 is TGTGCCAGCAGCCGTCAAATCGGGGGTGAAGCTTTCTTT. Protein: CASSRQIGGEAFF. Based on the CDR3 plus reference TRBV3-1 and TRBJ1-1, the full variable domain is DTAVSQTPKYLVTQMGNDKSIKCEQNLGHDTMYWYKQDSKKFLKIMFSYNNKELIINETVPNRFSPKSPDKAHLNLHINSLELGDSAVYFCASSRQIGGEAFFGQGTRLTVV.

This clonotype has a handful of counts. A clone one base away is much larger, so this may be a read error. The rearrangement uses TRBV2 and TRBJ2-5, with D perhaps matching TRBD2 (6 bases). From germline, CDR1 is SNHLY and CDR2 FYNNEI. The length of the CDR3 is 15 residues. CDR3 DNA: TGTGCCAGCAGTGAACTGACGGGAGATGGGGAGACCCAGTGCTTC. This sequence encodes CASSELTGDGETQCF.

This clonotype was seen many times. This sequence joins TRBV18 and TRBJ2-3, with 7 bases fitting TRBD1. V dropped 2 bases and J dropped 4; count of bases not matched to a gene: 6. Germline V lookup: CDR1 KGHSH, CDR2 LQKENI. The CDR3 loop spans 15 amino acids. This CDR3 reads CASSPRQGSADTQYF. CDR3 bases: TGTGCCAGCTCACCAAGACAGGGATCCGCAGATACGCAGTATTTT.

In its sample, this clonotype was seen many times. The chain links TRBV6-5 to TRBJ2-3, with D perhaps matching TRBD1 or TRBD2 (6 bases each). Germline CDR1 reads MNHEY; CDR2 reads SVGAGI. The V gene lost 6 bases and the J gene lost 0 bases, with 19 bases spanning the gap. This CDR3 is 17 amino acids long. CDR3 bases: TGTGCCAGCAGCCCTCGAGGGGGGCGGAGGAGCACAGATACGCAGTATTTT. Translating gives CASSPRGGRRSTDTQYF.

This clonotype has a count of ten or more. The gene calls are TRBV7-8 and TRBJ2-1, with a weak D call TRBD2 (6 bases). Trimming took 6 bases from V and 4 from J, leaving 10 bases between them. Looked up from germline, CDR1 is SGHVS and CDR2 is FQNEAQ. This CDR3 has 13 residues. Here the CDR3 DNA reads TGTGCCAGCAGTAAGCGGGCATACAATGAGCAGTTCTTC. As protein: CASSKRAYNEQFF.

There are many counts of this clonotype. The chain is built from TRBV5-4 and TRBJ2-1, with D maybe TRBD2 (5 bases). With 3 bases removed from V and 8 bases from J, the gap between germline ends came to 12 bases. The CDR3 sequence is 13 residues long. Germline V gives CDR1 SGHNT, CDR2 YYREEE (reference sequence). This chain's CDR3 is CASSSGLGYEQFF. CDR3 DNA sequence: TGTGCCAGCAGCTCAGGACTCGGCTATGAGCAGTTCTTC.

This clonotype turned up a few times. This may come from a read error, since a much larger clone is one base off. The gene calls are TRBV27 and TRBJ1-1; possibly TRBD1 for D (6 bases). The CDR3 consists of 14 residues. In germline, CDR1 is MNHEY, CDR2 SMNVEV (reference sequence). The V gene lost 6 bases and the J gene lost 1 base, with 12 bases spanning the gap. The chain's CDR3 is CASSSRGPNTEAFF. CDR3 in DNA: TGTGCCAGCAGCTCCAGGGGTCCGAACACTGAAGCTTTCTTT.

This clonotype was found many times. J is TRBJ2-1 and V is TRBV25-1; D is undetermined. The CDR3 has 12 residues. Trimming cost V 3 bases and J 10 bases, with 10 bases left between them. Germline CDR1 and CDR2: MGHDK and SYGVNS. The CDR3 nucleotides are TGTGCCAGCAGTGAGGGCCGCCGGGAGCAGTTCTTC. This gives the protein CASSEGRREQFF.

This clonotype occurred many times. The rearrangement links TRBV18 to TRBJ1-4; D not resolved. The germline V and J ends were trimmed by 3 bases and 7 bases, with 6 bases remaining between them. Germline loops: CDR1 KGHSH, CDR2 LQKENI. This CDR3 spans 12 amino acids. CDR3 loop: CASSPGIEKLFF. CDR3 in DNA: TGTGCCAGCTCACCCGGGATTGAAAAACTGTTTTTT.

This clonotype was counted only a few times. This rearrangement joins TRBV10-3 to TRBJ2-5; 8 bases map to TRBD2. This CDR3 spans 15 amino acids. Germline CDR1 reads ENHRY; CDR2 reads SYGVKD. After removal of 7 bases from V and 2 bases from J, the junction contained 9 bases not matched to a gene. CDR3 sequence: CAIKNPGGPQETQYF. CDR3 DNA: TGTGCCATCAAGAATCCGGGGGGGCCTCAAGAGACCCAGTACTTC.

This clonotype occurred many times. V and J are TRBV6-1 and TRBJ1-4; D uncertain. CDR3 length equals 13 residues. Germline-derived CDR1 and CDR2 are MNHNS and SASEGT. V was trimmed by 4 bases and J by 1 base, leaving 4 bases between them. The CDR3 DNA sequence: TGTGCCAGCAGTGTAGAAACTAATGAAAAACTGTTTTTT. It codes for CASSVETNEKLFF.

This clonotype was observed many times. The chain couples TRBV20-1 to TRBJ2-1; 9 bases agree with TRBD2. The CDR3 consists of 14 residues. CDR1 and CDR2 (germline): DFQATT, SNEGSKA (reference sequence). Here the CDR3 DNA reads TGCAGCGCCCGTGGCGGGAGGGTTCGCAATGAGCAGTTCTTC. Translating it yields CSARGGRVRNEQFF.

This clonotype was seen repeatedly, ten times or more. This chain links TRBV7-3 with TRBJ2-6, with 7 positions matching TRBD1. Per germline, CDR1 SGHTA and CDR2 FQGTGA. This CDR3 is built from 18 residues. V gave up 5 bases and J gave up 0 bases; unmatched junction bases: 10. The CDR3 region is CASSPSDRSLSGANVLTF. CDR3 nucleotide sequence: TGTGCCAGCAGCCCCTCGGACAGGAGCCTCTCTGGGGCCAACGTCCTGACTTTC.

In the case of this clonotype: This may stem from a read error, because a much larger clone lies one nucleotide away. CDR3 nucleotides: TGTGCCAGCTCACCCGGAGAGTGCGAGCAGTACTTC. It is translated as CASSPGECEQYF. This rearrangement joins TRBV18 to TRBJ2-7; no clear D. Per the germline V gene, CDR1 is KGHSH and CDR2 is LQKENI. V was trimmed by 3 bases and J by 6 bases, leaving 9 bases between them. The CDR3 totals 12 residues.